This TCR beta chain was identified in a study of cytomegalovirus exposure and HLA in healthy donors. General study results and limits: A likely sequencing artifact accounted for one observed cluster of highly shared sequence variants. Reports credit the classifier with highly specific, highly sensitive diagnosis of cytomegalovirus status. Further analysis, carried out later, found HLA-associated TCR beta chains more clonally expanded than equally common other chains. V- and J-gene trimming of TCR beta was linked (in a later analysis) to a missense DCLRE1C variant.

To note about this clone: Its target is not known.

The PCR ran on 60 Vbeta and 13 Jbeta primers. Only in-frame clones appear in the TCRdb table, and some are missing; sequencing was by immunoSEQ multiplex PCR. The listing contains 55,000 to 70,000 clones. There are 13 residues in the CDR3. Germline-derived CDR1 and CDR2 are SGHTA and FQGTGA. V gave up 6 bases and J gave up 3 bases, with 9 bases separating them. This chain joins TRBV7-3 and TRBJ1-5, with D tentatively TRBD1 (5 bases). Sequences were obtained from PBMCs. The TCR originated in a female donor in good health and CMV-seropositive. CDR3 region: CASSPGVNQPQHF. In DNA form, the CDR3 reads TGTGCCAGCAGTCCGGGGGTCAATCAGCCCCAGCATTTT.